This note documents a single TCR beta chain sequence. What it binds is not known. The data belong to a study of vaccination and CD4 T cells after COVID-19. An Oncomine TCR Beta short-read assay was used to sequence the DNA from cultured CD4+ T cells. TCRdb processed the PCR reads anew with MiXCR; each CDR3 protein has one entry. The sample lists some 16,000 distinct CDR3 sequences, 36% occurring once. Specified treatment: roughly 10-day PBMC culture with coronavirus spike peptide pools or control peptides (ViraFEST assay). ViraFEST used peptide pools to expand antigen-specific T cells before TCR sequencing. The sequenced sample was CD4+ T cells from blood, cultured in vitro, obtained before SARS-CoV-2 vaccination. This clonotype was obtained from a human donor who received a COVID-19 vaccine.

The CDR3 sequence: CASSDRDGEKLFF. The CDR3 nucleotides read TGCGCCAGCAGTGACAGAGACGGTGAAAAACTGTTTTTT. The rearrangement uses TRBV10-2 and TRBJ1-4; no clear D. Germline loops: CDR1 WSHSY, CDR2 SAAADI. The CDR3 consists of 13 residues. V gave up 3 bases and J gave up 7 bases, with 9 bases separating them.